Below, 25 T cell receptor beta chains from the same sample are listed, as sequenced in a study of blood T cell repertoires in COVID-19. Clones were read by immunoSEQ multiplex PCR, and TCRdb kept only the in-frame ones, dropping some. This sample carries about 97,000 clones, more than 75% of them seen once, and the ten largest clones take about 9.9%. The sample consisted of peripheral blood. These TCRs come from a woman aged 30 to 39 with acute or convalescent COVID-19.

V gene TRBV5-5 combines with J gene TRBJ1-6, with D perhaps matching TRBD1 (6 bases). Looked up from germline, CDR1 is SGHKS and CDR2 is YYEKEE (reference sequence). Trimming shortened V by 3 bases and J by 9 bases, and 13 bases separated the two germline ends. This CDR3 has 14 amino acids. The CDR3 is CASSSATGGSPLHF. CDR3 sequence (DNA): TGTGCCAGCAGCTCCGCGACAGGCGGTTCACCCCTCCACTTT. Full variable domain (remainder filled in from reference TRBV5-5 and TRBJ1-6): DAGVTQSPTHLIKTRGQQVTLRCSPISGHKSVSWYQQVLGQGPQFIFQYYEKEERGRGNFPDRFSARQFPNYSSELNVNALLLGDSALYLCASSSATGGSPLHFGNGTRLTVT.

The DNA for the CDR3 is TGTGCCAGCTCACCTCAAGGACAGCTTAATGAAAAACTGTTTTTT. This codes for CASSPQGQLNEKLFF. This chain joins TRBV18 and TRBJ1-4; D might be TRBD1 (6 bases). This CDR3 contains 15 residues. The V gene's germline CDR1 is KGHSH and CDR2 LQKENI. Trimming pared 3 bases from V and 4 bases from J, leaving 12 bases between.

This clone was seen a few times. The chain links TRBV7-9 to TRBJ1-4, with 8 bases identical to TRBD1. Per germline, CDR1 SEHNR and CDR2 FQNEAQ (reference sequence). This CDR3 has 16 residues. The V segment lost 7 bases and the J segment 7 bases; nucleotides outside the gene matches: 14. CDR3 sequence (DNA): TGTGCCAGCAACGGGGGGAAGAGACAGGGGAGTGAAAAACTGTTTTTT. It codes for CASNGGKRQGSEKLFF.

The rearrangement uses TRBV3-1 (or the pseudogene TRBV3-2) and TRBJ1-3; TRBD1 matches 7 bases. This CDR3 region has 12 residues. Germline V gene sequence: CDR1 LGHDT, CDR2 YNNKEL (reference sequence). Trimming took 4 bases from V and 8 from J; bases not matched to a gene: 2. This CDR3 is CASSPDRDTIYF. CDR3 bases: TGTGCCAGCAGCCCCGACAGGGACACCATATATTTT.

This chain connects TRBV28 to TRBJ2-7; maybe TRBD1 (6 bases). The germline gives CDR1 MDHEN, CDR2 SYDVKM. V lost 0 bases and J lost 0, with 9 bases in between. This CDR3 contains 15 residues. The CDR3 coding sequence is TGTGCCAGCAGTTTATGGGGGACACCCTCCTACGAGCAGTACTTC. Translation: CASSLWGTPSYEQYF.

The rearrangement links TRBV21-1 to TRBJ1-1. TRBV21-1 is shown as a pseudogene. This CDR3 has 16 amino acids. This chain's CDR3 is CASSSLPLREDTEAFF. CDR3 sequence (DNA): TGTGCCAGCAGCTCTCTCCCCCTTAGGGAGGACACTGAAGCTTTCTTT.

The rearrangement links TRBV11-2 to TRBJ1-4; weak D call: TRBD1 (5 bases). The ends were cut back, 5 bases at V and 2 bases at J, with 18 bases in the middle. This CDR3 has 17 amino acids. Per the germline V gene, CDR1 is SGHAT and CDR2 is FQNNGV. The CDR3 bases are TGTGCCAGCAGCCCCAGACAAGGGGTGGGGACTAATGAAAAACTGTTTTTT. Protein: CASSPRQGVGTNEKLFF.

J is TRBJ1-1 and V is TRBV2; 10 nucleotides agree with TRBD1. The V and J ends lost 4 bases and 1 base, in that order; junction bases with no gene match: 6. The CDR3 runs 16 residues. Germline loops: CDR1 SNHLY, CDR2 FYNNEI. Written as DNA, the CDR3 is TGTGCCAGCAGTGTGACAGGGGGCATCGGGAACACTGAAGCTTTCTTT. Translation: CASSVTGGIGNTEAFF.

The chain has TRBV3-1 (or the pseudogene TRBV3-2) and TRBJ2-7; D may be TRBD1 (6 bases). Trimming stripped 4 bases from V and 2 bases from J, with 12 bases between. The CDR3 is made up of 14 amino acids. Germline CDR1 is LGHDT and CDR2 is YNNKEL (reference sequence). The CDR3 is CASSLRDTAYEQYF. The CDR3 nucleotides are TGTGCCAGCAGCCTTCGGGACACAGCCTACGAGCAGTACTTC.

The rearrangement joins TRBV30 to TRBJ1-1; D is perhaps TRBD1 (5 bases). The V end was cut by 2 bases, the J end by 1 base, with 8 bases between. Per germline, CDR1 GTSNPN and CDR2 SVGIG (reference sequence). CDR3 length: 13 residues. CDR3 nucleotides: TGTGCCTGGAGTTCCCAGGGGAACACTGAAGCTTTCTTT. It translates to CAWSSQGNTEAFF.

The rearrangement joins TRBV19 to TRBJ2-7, with a weak D call TRBD2 (5 bases). Germline V gene data show CDR1 as LNHDA and CDR2 as SQIVND (reference sequence). V lost 6 bases and J 5 bases, leaving 17 bases between the germline ends. This CDR3 region has 14 residues. This chain's CDR3 is CASSPFGEFDEQYF. CDR3 coding DNA: TGTGCCAGTAGCCCTTTCGGGGAGTTCGACGAGCAGTACTTC.

The V gene is TRBV7-9, the J gene TRBJ1-1, with a tentative D call TRBD1 (5 bases). The CDR3 is made up of 14 amino acids. Trimming pared 4 bases from V and 5 bases from J, leaving 14 bases between. The V gene's germline CDR1 is SEHNR and CDR2 FQNEAQ (reference sequence). The CDR3 region has the DNA TGTGCCAGCAGCTCCGCAGGGTGGAAAACTGAAGCTTTCTTT. It yields the protein CASSSAGWKTEAFF. The complete variable domain, with remaining parts taken from reference TRBV7-9 and TRBJ1-1, reads DTGVSQNPRHKITKRGQNVTFRCDPISEHNRLYWYRQTLGQGPEFLTYFQNEAQLEKSRLLSDRFSAERPKGSFSTLEIQRTEQGDSAMYLCASSSAGWKTEAFFGQGTRLTVV.

The chain carries TRBV2 and TRBJ1-2; 7 positions match TRBD1. In germline, CDR1 is SNHLY, CDR2 FYNNEI. Trimming at V came to 5 bases and at J to 8 bases, leaving 14 bases not matched to a gene. The CDR3 is made up of 15 amino acids. CDR3 sequence reads: CASSPNTGTAPGYTF. The CDR3 DNA reads TGTGCCAGCAGTCCCAATACCGGGACAGCACCAGGCTACACCTTC.

The V call is TRBV7-9, the J call TRBJ2-3, with TRBD2 matching 8 bases. The CDR3 has 17 amino acids. Germline V gene data show CDR1 as SEHNR and CDR2 as FQNEAQ (reference sequence). Germline trimming cut 1 base from V and 4 bases from J; bases unmatched to any gene: 10. CDR3 loop: CASSLGSGTRGSDTQYF. CDR3 bases: TGTGCCAGCAGCTTAGGTTCCGGGACTAGAGGGTCAGATACGCAGTATTTT.

The chain is built from TRBV28 and TRBJ1-2, with 7 bases lining up with TRBD1. With 7 bases clipped from V and 4 bases from J, the junction kept 12 bases outside the gene matches. CDR1 is MDHEN and CDR2 is SYDVKM in the germline V gene. CDR3 length equals 15 residues. Here the CDR3 reads CASNTGAAQIYGYTF. CDR3 nucleotide sequence: TGTGCCAGCAATACAGGGGCCGCTCAAATCTATGGCTACACCTTC.

The gene calls are TRBV5-1 and TRBJ2-2; the match to TRBD1 covers 9 bases. The CDR3 totals 17 residues. V was clipped by 3 bases and J by 0 bases; unmatched bases: 6. The germline V gene has CDR1 SGHRS and CDR2 YFSETQ. The CDR3 DNA sequence: TGCGCCAGCAGCTCTCCGGGACAGGGCTCGAACACCGGGGAGCTGTTTTTT. Encoded protein: CASSSPGQGSNTGELFF.

The J gene is TRBJ2-7, the V gene TRBV18; 12 nucleotides agree with TRBD2. There are 14 residues in the CDR3. Germline-derived CDR1 and CDR2 are KGHSH and LQKENI. After removal of 5 bases from V and 3 bases from J, the junction contained 2 bases not matched to a gene. CDR3 amino acids: CASSSTSGGYEQYF. The DNA for the CDR3 is TGTGCCAGCTCATCGACTAGCGGGGGCTACGAGCAGTACTTC.

The chain uses TRBV16 and TRBJ1-1; weak D call: TRBD1 (5 bases). The CDR3 spans 14 residues. V was clipped by 0 bases and J by 6 bases, with 11 bases between them. The V gene's germline CDR1 is KGHSY and CDR2 FQNENV. The CDR3 nucleotides read TGTGCCAGCAGCCAATCGAGGACAACGGCTGAAGCTTTCTTT. This gives the protein CASSQSRTTAEAFF.

This chain uses TRBV6-6 with TRBJ1-3, with D tentatively TRBD1 (6 bases). V was cut by 5 bases and J by 3 bases, with 20 bases left in between. The CDR3 is made up of 17 amino acids. The germline CDR1 and CDR2 sequences are MNHNY and SVGAGI (reference sequence). The CDR3 region is CASSRLTGSELGNTIYF. The DNA of the CDR3 is TGTGCCAGCAGTCGGTTGACAGGAAGCGAGCTTGGAAACACCATATATTTT.

This sequence joins TRBV30 and TRBJ2-1; TRBD2 matches 10 bases. Losses at the gene ends were 1 base for V and 10 bases for J; bases not matched to a gene: 16. Germline CDR1 reads GTSNPN; CDR2 reads SVGIG (reference sequence). This CDR3 is built from 17 residues. DNA for the CDR3: TGTGCCTGGAGTGCCCACCCCCCCGGGGTAGCGGGGGGAGAGCAGTTCTTC. Encoded protein: CAWSAHPPGVAGGEQFF.

The CDR3: CASSPSSYNEQFF. In nucleotides, the CDR3 is TGTGCCAGCTCACCTAGTTCCTACAATGAGCAGTTCTTC. This sequence joins TRBV18 and TRBJ2-1; D is uncertain. The CDR3 consists of 13 residues. Germline values: CDR1 KGHSH, CDR2 LQKENI. V was clipped by 3 bases and J by 1 base, with 4 bases between them.

The chain employs TRBV28 and TRBJ2-2; D is unclear. CDR1 and CDR2 from the germline V gene are MDHEN and SYDVKM. V shed 8 bases and J shed 6 bases, with 10 bases lying between them. CDR3 size: 12 residues. This CDR3 is CASSPQAGELFF. CDR3 coding DNA: TGTGCCAGCTCCCCCCAGGCCGGGGAGCTGTTTTTT. Looking up the rest from reference TRBV28 and TRBJ2-2 gives the full variable domain: DVKVTQSSRYLVKRTGEKVFLECVQDMDHENMFWYRQDPGLGLRLIYFSYDVKMKEKGDIPEGYSVSREKKERFSLILESASTNQTSMYLCASSPQAGELFFGEGSRLTVL.

The J gene is TRBJ2-3, the V gene TRBV28; D is ambiguous. The CDR3 length is 15 residues. V dropped 3 bases and J dropped 2 bases, with 12 bases sitting between them. Looked up from germline, CDR1 is MDHEN and CDR2 is SYDVKM. The DNA for the CDR3 is TGTGCCAGCAGTTTGGGCTCGTTGGACACAGATACGCAGTATTTT. It is translated as CASSLGSLDTDTQYF. The full variable domain, with the rest looked up from reference TRBV28 and TRBJ2-3, is DVKVTQSSRYLVKRTGEKVFLECVQDMDHENMFWYRQDPGLGLRLIYFSYDVKMKEKGDIPEGYSVSREKKERFSLILESASTNQTSMYLCASSLGSLDTDTQYFGPGTRLTVL.

The rearrangement uses TRBV28 and TRBJ2-7; 7 nucleotides agree with TRBD1. The CDR3 has 16 residues. Germline trimming cut 4 bases from V and 3 bases from J; bases unmatched to any gene: 12. Germline CDR1 MDHEN, CDR2 SYDVKM. The CDR3 sequence: CASSSTGQVELYEQYF. The CDR3, as DNA: TGTGCCAGCAGTTCGACCGGACAGGTTGAGCTCTACGAGCAGTACTTC.

The chain employs TRBV5-8 and TRBJ1-5; TRBD1 matches at 11 bases. The ends lost 5 bases at V and 3 bases at J; junction bases unmatched: 4. The CDR3 is 15 residues long. Germline CDR1 reads SGHTS; CDR2 reads YDEGEE. The CDR3 DNA is TGTGCCAGCAGTCGGACAGGGGGCATCAATCAGCCCCAGCATTTT. Its translation: CASSRTGGINQPQHF. Using reference TRBV5-8 and TRBJ1-5 for the parts outside the CDR3, the full variable domain is EAGVTQSPTHLIKTRGQQATLRCSPISGHTSVYWYQQALGLGLQFLLWYDEGEERNRGNFPPRFSGRQFPNYSSELNVNALELEDSALYLCASSRTGGINQPQHFGDGTRLSIL.